Given below is one TCR beta chain in context. This record comes from a study of blood T cell repertoires in COVID-19. For the study at large: Acute and convalescent COVID-19 samples came from the United States, Italy and Spain.

This CDR3 is built from 15 residues. From germline, CDR1 is MNHEY and CDR2 SVGAGI. V gave up 8 bases and J gave up 0 bases, with 11 bases separating them. The table came from immunoSEQ multiplex PCR; TCRdb's copy has only in-frame clones and leaves some out. The sample carries 60,000 to 75,000 clones, about 85% recorded once. Seattle participants joined during active infection and were tracked over time. The sequence was collected from a woman in her forties or fifties with COVID-19, enrolled during active disease. The sample was peripheral blood. The V gene is TRBV6-5, the J gene TRBJ1-6, with a tentative D call TRBD1 (6 bases). In DNA form, the CDR3 reads TGTGCCAGCTCCAGGGGAAGCTCCTATAATTCACCCCTCCACTTT. Protein product: CASSRGSSYNSPLHF.